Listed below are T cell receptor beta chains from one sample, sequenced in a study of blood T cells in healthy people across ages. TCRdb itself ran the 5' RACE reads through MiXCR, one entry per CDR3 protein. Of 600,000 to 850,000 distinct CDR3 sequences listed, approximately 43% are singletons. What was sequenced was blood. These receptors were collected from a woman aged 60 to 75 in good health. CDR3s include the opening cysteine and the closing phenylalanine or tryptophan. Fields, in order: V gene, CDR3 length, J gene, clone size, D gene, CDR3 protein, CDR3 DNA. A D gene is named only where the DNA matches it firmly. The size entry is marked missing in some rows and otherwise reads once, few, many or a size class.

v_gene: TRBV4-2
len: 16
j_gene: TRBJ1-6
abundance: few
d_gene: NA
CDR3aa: CASSPGAQGKNSPLHF
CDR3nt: TGTGCCAGCAGCCCCGGGGCACAGGGAAAAAATTCACCCCTCCACTTT

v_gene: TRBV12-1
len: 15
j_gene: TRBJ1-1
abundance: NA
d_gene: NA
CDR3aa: CASSFESRGVTEAFF
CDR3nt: TGTGCCAGCAGCTTTGAGTCCAGGGGGGTCACTGAAGCTTTCTTT

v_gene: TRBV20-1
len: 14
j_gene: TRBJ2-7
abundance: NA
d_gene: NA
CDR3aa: CSANPIGSRYEQYF
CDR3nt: TGCAGTGCCAATCCTATCGGGAGCAGATACGAGCAGTACTTC

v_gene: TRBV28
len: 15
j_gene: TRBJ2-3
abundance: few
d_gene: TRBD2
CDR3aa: CASSRPGLEQNTQYF
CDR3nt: TGTGCCAGCAGTAGACCGGGACTAGAGCAAAATACGCAGTATTTT

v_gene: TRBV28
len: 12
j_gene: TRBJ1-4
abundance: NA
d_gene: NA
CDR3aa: CASSPVGEKLFF
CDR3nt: TGTGCCAGCAGTCCCGTTGGTGAAAAACTGTTTTTT

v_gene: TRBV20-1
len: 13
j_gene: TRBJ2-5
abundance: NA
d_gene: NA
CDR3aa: CSATGDIRETQYF
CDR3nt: TGCAGTGCTACAGGGGACATCCGCGAGACCCAGTACTTC

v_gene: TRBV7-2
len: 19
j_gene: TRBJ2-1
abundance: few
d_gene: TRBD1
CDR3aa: CASSLHQGARLGSYNEQFF
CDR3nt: TGTGCCAGCAGCTTACATCAGGGGGCCCGTCTTGGATCCTACAATGAGCAGTTCTTC

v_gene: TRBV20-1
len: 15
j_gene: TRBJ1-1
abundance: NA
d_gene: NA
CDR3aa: CSASRGGSLNTEAFF
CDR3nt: TGCAGTGCTAGCCGGGGGGGGTCTCTGAACACTGAAGCTTTCTTT

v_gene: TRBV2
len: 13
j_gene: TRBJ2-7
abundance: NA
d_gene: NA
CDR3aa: CASTRVGSYEQYF
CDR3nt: TGTGCCAGCACCAGGGTGGGTTCCTACGAGCAGTACTTC

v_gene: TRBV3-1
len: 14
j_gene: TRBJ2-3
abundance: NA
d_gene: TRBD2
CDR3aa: CTSSQDTSADTQYF
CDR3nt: TGTACCAGCAGCCAAGACACTAGCGCCGATACCCAGTATTTT

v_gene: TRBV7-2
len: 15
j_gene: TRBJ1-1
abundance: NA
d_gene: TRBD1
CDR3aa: CASSPSRQGRAEAFF
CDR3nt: TGTGCCAGCAGCCCCTCACGACAGGGACGGGCTGAAGCTTTCTTT

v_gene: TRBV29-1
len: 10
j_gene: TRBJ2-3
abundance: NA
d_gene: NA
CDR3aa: CSVGPDTQYF
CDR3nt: TGCAGCGTTGGTCCGGATACGCAGTATTTT

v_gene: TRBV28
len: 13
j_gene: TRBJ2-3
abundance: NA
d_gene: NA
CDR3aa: CASTNTATDTQYF
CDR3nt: TGTGCCAGCACCAACACAGCAACAGATACGCAGTATTTT

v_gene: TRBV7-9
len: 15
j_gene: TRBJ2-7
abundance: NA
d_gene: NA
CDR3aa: CASSLAGNRFHEQYF
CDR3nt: TGTGCCAGCAGTTTGGCAGGGAACCGATTCCACGAGCAGTACTTC

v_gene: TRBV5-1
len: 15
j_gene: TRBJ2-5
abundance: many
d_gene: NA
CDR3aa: CASSLADRNQETQYF
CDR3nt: TGCGCCAGCAGCTTGGCCGACAGGAACCAAGAGACCCAGTACTTC

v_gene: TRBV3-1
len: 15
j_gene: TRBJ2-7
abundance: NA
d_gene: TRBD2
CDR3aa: CTSSQDQTSTYEQYF
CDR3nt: TGTACCAGCAGCCAAGATCAGACTAGCACCTACGAGCAGTACTTC

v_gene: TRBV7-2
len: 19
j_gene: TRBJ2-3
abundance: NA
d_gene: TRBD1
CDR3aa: CASSLKDRALEGGADTQYF
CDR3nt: TGTGCCAGCAGCTTAAAGGACAGGGCGCTAGAGGGGGGCGCAGATACGCAGTATTTT

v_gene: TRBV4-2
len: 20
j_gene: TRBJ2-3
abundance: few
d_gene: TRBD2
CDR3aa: CASSQEPLAGGFSSTDTQYF
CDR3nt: TGTGCCAGCAGCCAAGAACCCCTAGCGGGGGGCTTTTCTAGCACAGATACGCAGTATTTT

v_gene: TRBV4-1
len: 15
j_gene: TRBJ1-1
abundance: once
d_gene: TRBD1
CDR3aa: CAGSQRDRGSTEAFF
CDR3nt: TGCGCCGGCAGCCAACGGGACAGGGGAAGCACTGAAGCTTTCTTT

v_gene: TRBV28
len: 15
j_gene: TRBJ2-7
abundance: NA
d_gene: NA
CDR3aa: CASTFSRTAHYEQYF
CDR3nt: TGTGCCAGCACGTTCTCCCGGACAGCGCACTACGAGCAGTACTTC

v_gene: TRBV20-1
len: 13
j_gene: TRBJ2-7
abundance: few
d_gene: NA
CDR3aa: CSAEGAYSYEQYF
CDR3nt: TGCAGTGCTGAAGGAGCCTATTCCTACGAGCAGTACTTC

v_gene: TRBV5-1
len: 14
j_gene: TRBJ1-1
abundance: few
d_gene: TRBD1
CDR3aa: CASSWQGAGTEAFF
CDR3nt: TGCGCCAGCAGCTGGCAGGGGGCTGGGACTGAAGCTTTCTTT

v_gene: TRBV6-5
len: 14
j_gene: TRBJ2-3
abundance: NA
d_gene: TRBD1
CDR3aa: CASSYLQGTDTRYF
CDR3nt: TGTGCCAGCAGTTACCTACAGGGGACGGATACGCGGTATTTT

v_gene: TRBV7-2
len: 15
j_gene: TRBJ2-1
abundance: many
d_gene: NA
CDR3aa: CASSLVDSRVNEQFF
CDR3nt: TGTGCCAGCAGCTTAGTGGACAGCCGAGTAAATGAGCAGTTCTTC

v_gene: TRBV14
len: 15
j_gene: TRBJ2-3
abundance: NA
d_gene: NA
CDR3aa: CASSPERVPGDTQYF
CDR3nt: TGTGCCAGCAGCCCGGAGAGAGTCCCGGGAGATACGCAGTATTTT

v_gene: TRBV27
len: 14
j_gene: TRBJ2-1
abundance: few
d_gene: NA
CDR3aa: CASSLYRGGNEQFF
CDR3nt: TGTGCCAGCAGTTTATATAGAGGGGGCAATGAGCAGTTCTTC

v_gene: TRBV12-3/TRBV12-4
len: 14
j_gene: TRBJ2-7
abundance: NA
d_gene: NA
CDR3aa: CASSLWGPSYEQYF
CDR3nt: TGTGCCAGCAGTTTATGGGGACCCTCCTACGAGCAGTACTTC

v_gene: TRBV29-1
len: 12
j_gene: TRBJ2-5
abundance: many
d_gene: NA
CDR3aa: CSVDPQQETQYF
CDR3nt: TGCAGCGTTGACCCGCAGCAAGAGACCCAGTACTTC

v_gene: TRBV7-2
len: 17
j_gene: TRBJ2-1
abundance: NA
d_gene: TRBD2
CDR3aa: CASSPPGLVGSYNEQFF
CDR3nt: TGTGCCAGCAGCCCACCGGGACTAGTCGGGTCCTACAATGAGCAGTTCTTC

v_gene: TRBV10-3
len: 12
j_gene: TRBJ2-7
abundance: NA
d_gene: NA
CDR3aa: CAISVLGYEQYF
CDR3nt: TGTGCCATCAGTGTCCTTGGCTACGAGCAGTACTTC

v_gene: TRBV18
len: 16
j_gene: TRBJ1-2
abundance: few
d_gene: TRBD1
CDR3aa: CASSPITRQGDYGYTF
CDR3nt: TGTGCCAGCTCCCCTATCACCCGACAGGGGGACTATGGCTACACCTTC

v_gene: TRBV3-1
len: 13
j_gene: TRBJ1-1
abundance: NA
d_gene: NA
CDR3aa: CASSQVPNTEAFF
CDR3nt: TGTGCCAGCAGCCAAGTACCGAACACTGAAGCTTTCTTT

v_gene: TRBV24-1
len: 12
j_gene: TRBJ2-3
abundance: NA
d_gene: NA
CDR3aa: CATRDYTDTQYF
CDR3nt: TGTGCCACCAGAGACTACACAGATACGCAGTATTTT

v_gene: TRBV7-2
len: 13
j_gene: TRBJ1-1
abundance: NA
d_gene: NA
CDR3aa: CASTPGQGTEAFF
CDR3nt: TGTGCCAGCACCCCTGGGCAGGGGACTGAAGCTTTCTTT

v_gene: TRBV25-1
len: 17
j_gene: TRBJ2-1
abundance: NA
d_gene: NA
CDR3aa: CASSEFGYLKLYNEQFF
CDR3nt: TGTGCCAGCAGTGAATTTGGGTACCTCAAATTATACAATGAGCAGTTCTTC